This T cell receptor beta chain was observed in a study of blood T cell repertoires in COVID-19. Participants spanned ages roughly 18 to 95 years and resided in roughly 22 US areas. Assignment of participants to cohorts was predicated upon participant-reported clinical history. In Cohort 3, a recovered donor had either two negative PCRs, clearance, or symptom resolution. In the study's own analysis: Nucleated cell number was recorded as an estimate derived from reference gene primer amplification. Sequenced by immunoSEQ multiplex PCR; TCRdb stores in-frame clones only, minus some. That table supplies the V and J calls and clone size; D and trimming were determined from the DNA. There are about 480,000 clones in the sample; over 75% occur only once, and 1.5% to 2% lies in the top ten. Germline values: CDR1 MGHRA, CDR2 YSYEKL. V was trimmed by 0 bases and J by 2 bases, leaving 14 bases between them. The CDR3 contains 17 residues.

V gene TRBV4-1 combines with J gene TRBJ2-1, with D possibly matching TRBD2 (6 bases). The sequence derives from a woman aged 40 to 50 who had recovered from COVID-19. Specimen: PBMCs or T cells enriched from blood (not recorded which). CDR3 nucleotide sequence: TGCGCCAGCAGCCAAGATGGGCGGAGGGTCACCTACAATGAGCAGTTCTTC. Its protein is CASSQDGRRVTYNEQFF.